This T cell receptor (beta chain) was sequenced in a study of cytomegalovirus exposure and HLA in healthy donors. Study-wide findings and caveats: Links to common viral pathogens appeared, in a later analysis, for several of the most significant clusters. An analysis that was carried out later associated 16,000 or so TCR beta sequences with HLA alleles at 0.05 false discovery rate. Earlier findings revealed that most TCR beta V segments proved productive either about 87% or about 30% of the time.

Germline CDR1 reads WNHNN; CDR2 reads SYGVQD (reference sequence). Trimming took off 0 bases at V and 0 bases at J, with 6 bases between the two ends. This CDR3 is built from 14 residues. A multiplex PCR was run with 60 Vbeta primers and 13 Jbeta primers. This table comes from immunoSEQ multiplex PCR, and its TCRdb copy is limited to in-frame clones, with some not included. The sample consists of 100,000 to 130,000 clones, about 85% of them appearing once. Comment on this clone: Antigen unknown.

This receptor was taken from a man younger than 45 in good health and CMV-seronegative. Sequenced input: PBMCs. This chain uses TRBV10-1 with TRBJ2-7; possible D gene TRBD2, 5 bases. The CDR3 loop is CASSESRASYEQYF. CDR3 sequence (DNA): TGCGCCAGCAGTGAGTCGAGGGCCTCCTACGAGCAGTACTTC.